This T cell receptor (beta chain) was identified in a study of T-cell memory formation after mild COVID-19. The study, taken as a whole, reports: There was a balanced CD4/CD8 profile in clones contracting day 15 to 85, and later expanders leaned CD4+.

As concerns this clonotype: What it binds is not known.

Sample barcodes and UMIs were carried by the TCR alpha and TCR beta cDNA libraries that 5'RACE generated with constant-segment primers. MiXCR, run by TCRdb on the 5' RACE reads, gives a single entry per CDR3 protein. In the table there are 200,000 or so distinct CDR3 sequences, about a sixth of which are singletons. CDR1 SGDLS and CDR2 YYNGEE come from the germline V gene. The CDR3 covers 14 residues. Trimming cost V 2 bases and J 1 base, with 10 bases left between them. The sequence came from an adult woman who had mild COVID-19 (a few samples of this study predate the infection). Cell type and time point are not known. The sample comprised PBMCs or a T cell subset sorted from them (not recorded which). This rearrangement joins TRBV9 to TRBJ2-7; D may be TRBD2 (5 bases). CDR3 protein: CASSVISGSYEQYF. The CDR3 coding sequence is TGTGCCAGCAGCGTTATTTCGGGGTCCTACGAGCAGTACTTC. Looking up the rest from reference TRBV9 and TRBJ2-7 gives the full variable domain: DSGVTQTPKHLITATGQRVTLRCSPRSGDLSVYWYQQSLDQGLQFLIQYYNGEERAKGNILERFSAQQFPDLHSELNLSSLELGDSALYFCASSVISGSYEQYFGPGTRLTVT.